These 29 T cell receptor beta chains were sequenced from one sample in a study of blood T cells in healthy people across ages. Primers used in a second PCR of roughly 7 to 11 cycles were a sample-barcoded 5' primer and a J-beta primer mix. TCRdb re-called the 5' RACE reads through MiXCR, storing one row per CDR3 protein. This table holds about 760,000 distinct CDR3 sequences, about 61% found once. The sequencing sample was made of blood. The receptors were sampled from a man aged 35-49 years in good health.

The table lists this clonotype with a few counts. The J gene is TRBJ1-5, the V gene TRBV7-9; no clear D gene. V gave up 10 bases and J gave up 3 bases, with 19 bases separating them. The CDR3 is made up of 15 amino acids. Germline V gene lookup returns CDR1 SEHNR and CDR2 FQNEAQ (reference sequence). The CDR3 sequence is CATTETDYFNQPQHF. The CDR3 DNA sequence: TGTGCCACAACCGAGACGGACTACTTCAATCAGCCCCAGCATTTT.

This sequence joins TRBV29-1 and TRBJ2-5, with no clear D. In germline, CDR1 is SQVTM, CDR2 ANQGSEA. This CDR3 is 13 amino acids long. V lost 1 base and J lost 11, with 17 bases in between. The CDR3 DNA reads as TGCAGCGTTGAAGGTCGCATCTTGGATGAGCAGTACTTC. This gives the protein CSVEGRILDEQYF. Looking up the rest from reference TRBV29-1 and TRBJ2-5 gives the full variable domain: SAVISQKPSRDICQRGTSLTIQCQVDSQVTMMFWYRQQPGQSLTLIATANQGSEATYESGFVIDKFPISRPNLTFSTLTVSNMSPEDSSIYLCSVEGRILDEQYFGPGTRLLVL.

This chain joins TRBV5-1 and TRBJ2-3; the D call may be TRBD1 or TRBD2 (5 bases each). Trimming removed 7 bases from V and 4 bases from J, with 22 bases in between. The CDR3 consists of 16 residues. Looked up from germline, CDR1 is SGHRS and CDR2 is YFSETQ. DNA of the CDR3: TGCGCCAGCGGACGTGACCGGGCCGTGGGGGCAGATACGCAGTATTTT. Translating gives CASGRDRAVGADTQYF.

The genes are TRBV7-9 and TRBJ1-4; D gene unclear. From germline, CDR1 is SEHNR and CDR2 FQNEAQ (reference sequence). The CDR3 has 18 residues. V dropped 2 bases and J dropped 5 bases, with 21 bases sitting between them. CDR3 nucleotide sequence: TGTGCCAGCAGCTTAACGCTCGGGGAAGGAGCCCAAAATGAAAAACTGTTTTTT. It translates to CASSLTLGEGAQNEKLFF.

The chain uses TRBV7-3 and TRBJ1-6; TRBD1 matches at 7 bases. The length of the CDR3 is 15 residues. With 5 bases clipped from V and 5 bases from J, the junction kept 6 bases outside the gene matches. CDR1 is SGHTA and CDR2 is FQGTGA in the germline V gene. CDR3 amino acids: CASSAQGGNNSPLHF. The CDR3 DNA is TGTGCCAGCAGCGCCCAGGGGGGCAATAATTCACCCCTCCACTTT.

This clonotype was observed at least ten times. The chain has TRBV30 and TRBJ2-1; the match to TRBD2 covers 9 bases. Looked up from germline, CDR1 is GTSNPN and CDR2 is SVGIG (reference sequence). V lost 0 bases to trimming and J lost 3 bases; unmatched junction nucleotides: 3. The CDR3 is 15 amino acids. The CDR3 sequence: CAWSVRTSDYNEQFF. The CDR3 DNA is TGTGCCTGGAGTGTACGGACTAGCGACTACAATGAGCAGTTCTTC.

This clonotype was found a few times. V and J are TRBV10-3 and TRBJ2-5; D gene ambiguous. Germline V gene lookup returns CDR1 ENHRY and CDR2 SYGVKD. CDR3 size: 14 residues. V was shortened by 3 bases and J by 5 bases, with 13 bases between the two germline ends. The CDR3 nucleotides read TGTGCCATCAGTGAATTGCGGTTAGTTGAGACCCAGTACTTC. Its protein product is CAISELRLVETQYF.

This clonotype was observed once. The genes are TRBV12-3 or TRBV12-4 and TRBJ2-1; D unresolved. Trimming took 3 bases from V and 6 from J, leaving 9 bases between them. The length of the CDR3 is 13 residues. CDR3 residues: CASSFTTGNEQFF. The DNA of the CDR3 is TGTGCCAGCAGTTTCACTACGGGCAATGAGCAGTTCTTC.

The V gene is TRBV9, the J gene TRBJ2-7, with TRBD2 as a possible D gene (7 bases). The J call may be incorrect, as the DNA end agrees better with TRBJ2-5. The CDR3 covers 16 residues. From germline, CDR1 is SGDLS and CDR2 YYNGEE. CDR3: CASSPRLMGGLVTQYF. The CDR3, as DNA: TGTGCCAGCAGCCCTCGATTGATGGGGGGGCTTGTGACCCAGTACTTC.

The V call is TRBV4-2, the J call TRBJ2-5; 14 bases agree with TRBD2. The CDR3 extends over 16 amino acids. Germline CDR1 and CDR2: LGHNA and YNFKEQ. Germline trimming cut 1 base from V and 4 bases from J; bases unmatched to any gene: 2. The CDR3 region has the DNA TGTGCCAGCAGCCAAGGGACTAGCGGGGGGCCAGAGACCCAGTACTTC. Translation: CASSQGTSGGPETQYF.

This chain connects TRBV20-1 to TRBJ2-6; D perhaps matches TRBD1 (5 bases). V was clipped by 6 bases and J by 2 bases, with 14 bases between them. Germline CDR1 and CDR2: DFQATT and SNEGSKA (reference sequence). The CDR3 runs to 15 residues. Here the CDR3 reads CSAGPEGAGANVLTF. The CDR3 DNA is TGCAGTGCCGGACCTGAAGGGGCTGGGGCCAACGTCCTGACTTTC.

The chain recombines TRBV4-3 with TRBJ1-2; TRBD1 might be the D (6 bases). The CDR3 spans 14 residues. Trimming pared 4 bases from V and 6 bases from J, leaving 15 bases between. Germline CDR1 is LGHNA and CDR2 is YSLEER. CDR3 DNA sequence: TGCGCCAGCAGCCCCATACAGGGTCGCGATGGCTACACCTTC. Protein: CASSPIQGRDGYTF.

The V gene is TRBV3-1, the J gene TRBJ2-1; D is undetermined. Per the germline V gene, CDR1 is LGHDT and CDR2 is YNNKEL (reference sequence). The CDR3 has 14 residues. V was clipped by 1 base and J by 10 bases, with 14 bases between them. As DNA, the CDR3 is TGTGCCAGCAGCCAAGGCCCCACGACCTTGGAGCAGTTCTTC. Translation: CASSQGPTTLEQFF.

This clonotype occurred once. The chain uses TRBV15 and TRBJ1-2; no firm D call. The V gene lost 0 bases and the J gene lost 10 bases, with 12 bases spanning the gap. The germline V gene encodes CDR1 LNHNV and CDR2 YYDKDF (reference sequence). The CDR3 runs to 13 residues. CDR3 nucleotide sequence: TGTGCCACCAGCAGAGATGCGGTTCGCGACTACACCTTC. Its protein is CATSRDAVRDYTF.

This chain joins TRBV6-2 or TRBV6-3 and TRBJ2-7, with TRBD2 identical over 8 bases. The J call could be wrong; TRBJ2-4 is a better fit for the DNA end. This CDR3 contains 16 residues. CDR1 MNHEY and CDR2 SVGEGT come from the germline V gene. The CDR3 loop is CASRDPGLELKNIQYF. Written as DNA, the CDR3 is TGTGCCAGCAGGGATCCGGGACTAGAGCTCAAAAACATTCAGTACTTC.

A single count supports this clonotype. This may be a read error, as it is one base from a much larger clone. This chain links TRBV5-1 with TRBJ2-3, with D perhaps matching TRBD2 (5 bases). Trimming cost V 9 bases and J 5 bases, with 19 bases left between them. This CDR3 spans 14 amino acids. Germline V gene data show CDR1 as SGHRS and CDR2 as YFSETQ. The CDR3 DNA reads TGCGCCAACAGTTCCCTAGCAGGTAAAGATACGCAGTATTTT. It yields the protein CANSSLAGKDTQYF.

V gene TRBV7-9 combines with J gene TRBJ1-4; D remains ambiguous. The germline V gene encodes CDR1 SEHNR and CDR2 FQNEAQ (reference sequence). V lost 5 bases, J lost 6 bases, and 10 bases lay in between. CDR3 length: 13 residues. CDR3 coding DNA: TGTGCCAGCAGCCCGGTTCCATATGAAAAACTGTTTTTT. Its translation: CASSPVPYEKLFF. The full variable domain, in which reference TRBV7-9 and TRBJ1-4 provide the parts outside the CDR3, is DTGVSQNPRHKITKRGQNVTFRCDPISEHNRLYWYRQTLGQGPEFLTYFQNEAQLEKSRLLSDRFSAERPKGSFSTLEIQRTEQGDSAMYLCASSPVPYEKLFFGSGTQLSVL.

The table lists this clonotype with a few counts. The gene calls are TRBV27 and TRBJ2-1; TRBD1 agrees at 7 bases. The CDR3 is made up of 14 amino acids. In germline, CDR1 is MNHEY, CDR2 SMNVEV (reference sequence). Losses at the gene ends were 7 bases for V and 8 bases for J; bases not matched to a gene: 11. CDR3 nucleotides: TGTGCCAGCACGACAACAATAGGGGGCGATGAGCAGTTCTTC. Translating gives CASTTTIGGDEQFF.

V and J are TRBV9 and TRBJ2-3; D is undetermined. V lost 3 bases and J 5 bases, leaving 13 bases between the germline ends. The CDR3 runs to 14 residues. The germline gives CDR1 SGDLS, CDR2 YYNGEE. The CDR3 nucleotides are TGTGCCAGCAGCGAGTGGTTTGGTGAAGATACGCAGTATTTT. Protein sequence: CASSEWFGEDTQYF.

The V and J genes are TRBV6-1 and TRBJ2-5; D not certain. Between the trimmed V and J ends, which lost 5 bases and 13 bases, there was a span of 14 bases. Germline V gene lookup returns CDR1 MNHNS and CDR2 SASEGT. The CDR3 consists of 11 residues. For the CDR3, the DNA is TGTGCCAGCAGTAACCTAGGCTGGCTGTACTTC. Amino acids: CASSNLGWLYF.

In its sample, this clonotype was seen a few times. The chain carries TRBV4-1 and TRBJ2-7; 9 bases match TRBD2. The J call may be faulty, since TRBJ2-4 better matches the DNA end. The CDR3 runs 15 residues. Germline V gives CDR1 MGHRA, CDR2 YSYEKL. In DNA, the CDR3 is TGCGCCAGCAGCCAAGATGGCGGGAGGGGAAACATTCAGTACTTC. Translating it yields CASSQDGGRGNIQYF.

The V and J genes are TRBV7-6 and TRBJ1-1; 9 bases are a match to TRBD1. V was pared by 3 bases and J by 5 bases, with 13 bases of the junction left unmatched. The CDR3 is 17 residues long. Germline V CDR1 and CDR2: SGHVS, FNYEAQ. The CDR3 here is CASSFRSIGTGLTEAFF. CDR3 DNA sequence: TGTGCCAGCAGCTTTAGGTCTATAGGGACAGGGCTGACTGAAGCTTTCTTT.

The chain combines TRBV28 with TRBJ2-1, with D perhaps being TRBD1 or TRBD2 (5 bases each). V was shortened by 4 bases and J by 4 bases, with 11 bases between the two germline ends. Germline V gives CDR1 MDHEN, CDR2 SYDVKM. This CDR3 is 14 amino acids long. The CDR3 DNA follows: TGTGCCAGCAGTTCCCCGGGACCATACAATGAGCAGTTCTTC. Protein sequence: CASSSPGPYNEQFF.

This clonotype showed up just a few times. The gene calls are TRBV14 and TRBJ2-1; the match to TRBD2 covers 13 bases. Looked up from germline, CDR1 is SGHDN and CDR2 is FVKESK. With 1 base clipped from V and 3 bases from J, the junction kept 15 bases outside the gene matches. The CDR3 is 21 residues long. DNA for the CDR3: TGTGCCAGCAGCCAAGCTTCAGCGTCGGTTACTAGCGGGAGGGACTACAATGAGCAGTTCTTC. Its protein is CASSQASASVTSGRDYNEQFF.

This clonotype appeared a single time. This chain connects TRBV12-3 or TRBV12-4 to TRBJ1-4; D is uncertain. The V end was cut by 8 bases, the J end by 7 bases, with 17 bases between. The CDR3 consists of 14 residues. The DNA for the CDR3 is TGTGCCAGCTTACTAGCCTCAAGGCCTGAAAAACTGTTTTTT. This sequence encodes CASLLASRPEKLFF.

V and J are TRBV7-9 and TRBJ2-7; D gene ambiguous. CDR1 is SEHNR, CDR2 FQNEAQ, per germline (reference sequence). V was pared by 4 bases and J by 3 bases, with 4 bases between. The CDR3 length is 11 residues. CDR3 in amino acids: CASSWHYEQYF. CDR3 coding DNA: TGTGCCAGCAGCTGGCACTACGAGCAGTACTTC.

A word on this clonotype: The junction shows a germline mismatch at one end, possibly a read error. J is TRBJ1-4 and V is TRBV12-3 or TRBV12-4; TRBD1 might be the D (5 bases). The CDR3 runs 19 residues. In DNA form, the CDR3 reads TGTGCCAGCGCCTCAACAGGAGGACTCGTCATTGCAACCAATGAAAAACTGTTTTTT. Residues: CASASTGGLVIATNEKLFF.

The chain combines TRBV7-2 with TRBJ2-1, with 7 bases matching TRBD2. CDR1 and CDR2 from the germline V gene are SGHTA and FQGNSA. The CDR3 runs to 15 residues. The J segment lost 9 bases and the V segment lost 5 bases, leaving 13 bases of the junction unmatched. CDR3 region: CASSRRGERQIEQFF. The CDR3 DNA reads TGTGCCAGCAGCCGTCGGGGGGAAAGACAAATTGAGCAGTTCTTC.

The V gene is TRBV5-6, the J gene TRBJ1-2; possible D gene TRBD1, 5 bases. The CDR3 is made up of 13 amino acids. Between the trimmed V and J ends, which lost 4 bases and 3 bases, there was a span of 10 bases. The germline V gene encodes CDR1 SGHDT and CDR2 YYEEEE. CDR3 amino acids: CASSAGADYGYTF. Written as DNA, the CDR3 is TGTGCCAGCAGCGCCGGGGCGGACTATGGCTACACCTTC.